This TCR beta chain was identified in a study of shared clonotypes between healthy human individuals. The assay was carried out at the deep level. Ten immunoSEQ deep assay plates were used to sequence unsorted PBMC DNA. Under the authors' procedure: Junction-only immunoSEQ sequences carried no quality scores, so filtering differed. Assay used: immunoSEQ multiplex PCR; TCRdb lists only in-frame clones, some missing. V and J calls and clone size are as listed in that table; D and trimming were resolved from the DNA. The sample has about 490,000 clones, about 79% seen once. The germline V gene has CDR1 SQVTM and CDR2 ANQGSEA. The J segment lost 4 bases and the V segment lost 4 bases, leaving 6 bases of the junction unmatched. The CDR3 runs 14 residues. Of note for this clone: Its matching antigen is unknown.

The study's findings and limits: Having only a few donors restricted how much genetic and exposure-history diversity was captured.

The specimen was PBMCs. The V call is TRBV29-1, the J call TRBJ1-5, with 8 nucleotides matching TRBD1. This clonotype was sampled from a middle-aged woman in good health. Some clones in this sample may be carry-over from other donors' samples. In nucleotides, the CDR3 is TGCAGCGTTGTTTTGCAGGGGGCTAATCAGCCCCAGCATTTT. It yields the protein CSVVLQGANQPQHF.